One and the same sample provided the 7 T cell receptor beta chains below, sequenced in a study of shared clonotypes between healthy human individuals. Profiling relied on immunoSEQ multiplex PCR, and the TCRdb table lists in-frame clones only, not all of them. Of some 2.1 million clones listed, 85% to 95% were seen once; the top ten hold 0.1% to 0.15%. Sequenced: naive CD4+ T cells sorted from blood. The subset here: CD45RA+ positively selected. The receptors shown here come from a man aged 18 to 30 in good health.

The chain links TRBV25-1 to TRBJ2-7; the match to TRBD1 covers 8 bases. Germline-derived CDR1 and CDR2 are MGHDK and SYGVNS. V lost 3 bases, J lost 3 bases, and 10 bases stayed unmatched. The CDR3 length is 16 residues. CDR3: CASSDHGQGRDYEQYF. The CDR3 DNA sequence: TGTGCCAGCAGTGACCACGGACAGGGAAGGGACTACGAGCAGTACTTC.

In this sample, this clone turned up a few times. This chain links TRBV7-6 with TRBJ1-1; D remains ambiguous. Trimming removed 4 bases at V and 1 base at J, with 10 bases between. There are 14 residues in the CDR3. Germline CDR1 reads SGHVS; CDR2 reads FNYEAQ. This chain's CDR3 is CASSSQQGNTEAFF. CDR3 DNA: TGTGCCAGCAGCTCTCAACAAGGGAACACTGAAGCTTTCTTT.

The J gene is TRBJ2-7, the V gene TRBV25-1; no firm D call. The V gene lost 6 bases and the J gene lost 3 bases, with 6 bases spanning the gap. The CDR3 length is 11 residues. Germline V CDR1 and CDR2: MGHDK, SYGVNS. The CDR3 region is CASRFYYEQYF. CDR3 sequence (DNA): TGTGCCAGCAGATTTTACTACGAGCAGTACTTC.

The chain carries TRBV27 and TRBJ1-1; 8 positions agree with TRBD1. CDR1 MNHEY and CDR2 SMNVEV come from the germline V gene (reference sequence). The CDR3 covers 13 residues. Trimming removed 10 bases from V and 2 bases from J; junction bases left unmatched: 6. The CDR3 DNA is TGTGCCACCGCGGACAGGGTAAACACTGAAGCTTTCTTT. Protein: CATADRVNTEAFF.

V and J are TRBV11-2 and TRBJ2-7, with 7 bases matching TRBD1. Germline CDR1 and CDR2: SGHAT and FQNNGV. This CDR3 is 18 amino acids long. Trimming took 5 bases from V and 0 from J; bases not matched to a gene: 16. CDR3 amino acids: CASSESGQWDPSSYEQYF. The CDR3 DNA is TGTGCCAGCAGCGAATCGGGACAGTGGGACCCCAGCTCCTACGAGCAGTACTTC. The full variable domain, completed using reference TRBV11-2 and TRBJ2-7, is EAGVAQSPRYKIIEKRQSVAFWCNPISGHATLYWYQQILGQGPKLLIQFQNNGVVDDSQLPKDRFSAERLKGVDSTLKIQPAKLEDSAVYLCASSESGQWDPSSYEQYFGPGTRLTVT.

This clone was recorded once. The gene calls are TRBV18 and TRBJ2-4, with 7 positions matching TRBD2. With V trimmed by 3 bases and J by 8 bases, 4 bases remained unmatched. Germline CDR1 reads KGHSH; CDR2 reads LQKENI. This CDR3 spans 13 amino acids. The CDR3 nucleotides read TGTGCCAGCTCACCTAATGGGGGGGACATTCAGTACTTC. It is translated as CASSPNGGDIQYF.

The CDR3 spells CASSSAGGLARGNEQFF. The CDR3 DNA sequence: TGTGCCAGCAGCTCCGCCGGGGGCCTAGCGCGGGGCAATGAGCAGTTCTTC. This chain joins TRBV5-4 and TRBJ2-1; D might be TRBD1 or TRBD2, each matching 6 bases. V shed 3 bases and J shed 6 bases, with 22 bases lying between them. The CDR3 contains 17 residues. Germline V gene data show CDR1 as SGHNT and CDR2 as YYREEE (reference sequence).